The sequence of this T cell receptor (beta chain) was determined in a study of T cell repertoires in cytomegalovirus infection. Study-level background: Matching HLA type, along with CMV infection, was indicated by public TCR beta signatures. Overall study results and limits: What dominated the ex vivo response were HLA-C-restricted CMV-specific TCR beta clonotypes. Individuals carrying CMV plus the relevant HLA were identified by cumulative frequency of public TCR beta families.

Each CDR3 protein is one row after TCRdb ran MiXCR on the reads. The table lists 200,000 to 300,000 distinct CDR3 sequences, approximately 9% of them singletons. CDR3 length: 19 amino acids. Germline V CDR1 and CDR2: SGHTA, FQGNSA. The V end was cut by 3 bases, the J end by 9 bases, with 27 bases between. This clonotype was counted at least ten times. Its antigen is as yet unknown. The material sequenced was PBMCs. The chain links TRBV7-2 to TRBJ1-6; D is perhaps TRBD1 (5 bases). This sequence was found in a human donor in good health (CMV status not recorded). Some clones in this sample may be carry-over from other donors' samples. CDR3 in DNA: TGTGCCAGCAGCTTTTACCCTATGGTAATCCGGGAGGGGAGTTCACCCCTCCACTTT. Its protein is CASSFYPMVIREGSSPLHF.